These 16 T cell receptor beta chains came from one sample sequenced in a study of CD4+ T cells in melanoma. The method was immunoSEQ multiplex PCR; TCRdb's version includes in-frame clones alone and lacks a portion of them. The sample has about 140,000 clones, 80% to 95% seen once. These TCRs come from a human donor with melanoma.

The genes are TRBV5-1 and TRBJ2-1, with 8 bases identical to TRBD2. Germline CDR1 SGHRS, CDR2 YFSETQ. Trimming took 2 bases from V and 6 from J; bases not matched to a gene: 10. The CDR3 spans 16 residues. This CDR3 reads CASSFNPGLVPNEQFF. CDR3 coding DNA: TGCGCCAGCAGCTTTAACCCGGGACTAGTCCCCAATGAGCAGTTCTTC.

This chain joins TRBV7-9 and TRBJ2-5; tentatively, D is TRBD1 (6 bases). The CDR3 sequence is 14 residues long. The ends were cut back, 5 bases at V and 4 bases at J, with 14 bases in the middle. The V gene's germline CDR1 is SEHNR and CDR2 FQNEAQ (reference sequence). The CDR3 sequence: CASSLGGGRETQYF. Written as DNA, the CDR3 is TGTGCCAGCAGCCTAGGGGGTGGGCGAGAGACCCAGTACTTC.

J is TRBJ2-7 and V is TRBV10-3; tentative D call: TRBD1 (5 bases). The CDR3 is 13 amino acids. Trimming left V 4 bases short and J 5 bases short, with 12 bases between. Germline CDR1 ENHRY, CDR2 SYGVKD. The CDR3 DNA follows: TGTGCCATCAGTGGGCTGACAGCGCACGAGCAGTACTTC. Amino acid sequence: CAISGLTAHEQYF.

The V gene is TRBV5-6, the J gene TRBJ1-3, with 7 positions matching TRBD1. From germline, CDR1 is SGHDT and CDR2 YYEEEE. The CDR3 totals 16 residues. V lost 4 bases and J lost 3; bases outside the gene matches: 10. In nucleotides, the CDR3 is TGTGCCAGCAGCACAAGACCGGGACAGAGTGGAAACACCATATATTTT. Amino acid sequence: CASSTRPGQSGNTIYF.

This chain links TRBV5-1 with TRBJ1-4; D is unclear. CDR1 is SGHRS and CDR2 is YFSETQ in the germline V gene. The ends were cut back, 4 bases at V and 0 bases at J, with 13 bases in the middle. This CDR3 has 16 residues. The CDR3 is CASSGFGTATNEKLFF. The CDR3 DNA reads TGCGCCAGCAGCGGGTTCGGTACGGCAACTAATGAAAAACTGTTTTTT. Complete variable domain (other parts from reference TRBV5-1 and TRBJ1-4): KAGVTQTPRYLIKTRGQQVTLSCSPISGHRSVSWYQQTPGQGLQFLFEYFSETQRNKGNFPGRFSGRQFSNSRSEMNVSTLELGDSALYLCASSGFGTATNEKLFFGSGTQLSVL.

The V and J genes are TRBV9 and TRBJ2-3; 9 bases align to TRBD2. V shed 0 bases and J 2 bases; nucleotides not matched to a gene: 4. Germline-derived CDR1 and CDR2 are SGDLS and YYNGEE. The CDR3 totals 16 residues. For the CDR3, the DNA is TGTGCCAGCAGCGTAGCGGGACTAGCCCCCACAGATACGCAGTATTTT. This codes for CASSVAGLAPTDTQYF.

This chain links TRBV7-3 with TRBJ1-1; TRBD1 agrees at 8 bases. V shed 5 bases, J shed 9 bases, and the junction held 5 bases outside the gene matches. This CDR3 comprises 12 residues. CDR1 and CDR2 (germline): SGHTA, FQGTGA. The CDR3 DNA sequence: TGTGCCAGCAGCGACGCAGGGGGCAAAGCTTTCTTT. This encodes CASSDAGGKAFF.

V gene TRBV5-1 combines with J gene TRBJ1-6; maybe TRBD1 (5 bases). The length of the CDR3 is 14 residues. V lost 0 bases to trimming and J lost 8 bases, with 9 bases between them. The germline V gene encodes CDR1 SGHRS and CDR2 YFSETQ. The CDR3 bases are TGCGCCAGCAGCTTGGGGTTAGGGGATTCACCCCTCCACTTT. Translation: CASSLGLGDSPLHF.

This clone was counted a few times. The V gene is TRBV13, the J gene TRBJ2-3, with no clear D. CDR1 is PRHDT, CDR2 FYEKMQ, per germline (reference sequence). V gave up 1 base and J gave up 4 bases, with 9 bases separating them. The CDR3 runs 14 residues. The CDR3 nucleotides are TGTGCCAGCAGCTTAGACCTCGCCGCAGATACGCAGTATTTT. Protein: CASSLDLAADTQYF.

This sequence joins TRBV7-2 and TRBJ2-7, with 9 bases that match TRBD1. Germline V gene lookup returns CDR1 SGHTA and CDR2 FQGNSA. Trimming cost V 6 bases and J 3 bases; bases outside gene matches: 6. The CDR3 runs to 14 residues. CDR3 residues: CASSFTGGYYEQYF. CDR3 sequence (DNA): TGTGCCAGCAGTTTCACAGGGGGCTACTACGAGCAGTACTTC.

The rearrangement joins TRBV7-3 to TRBJ2-1; TRBD2 aligns across 7 bases. The germline gives CDR1 SGHTA, CDR2 FQGTGA. V shed 3 bases, J shed 6 bases, and the junction held 2 bases outside the gene matches. This CDR3 has 13 amino acids. CDR3 in DNA: TGTGCCAGCAGCTTGTCGGGGGGCAATGAGCAGTTCTTC. Protein: CASSLSGGNEQFF.

The CDR3 reads CASSFTGGEETQYF. CDR3 coding DNA: TGTGCCAGCAGCTTCACCGGGGGGGAAGAGACCCAGTACTTC. V and J are TRBV5-5 and TRBJ2-5, with TRBD2 identical over 8 bases. Germline values: CDR1 SGHKS, CDR2 YYEKEE (reference sequence). Trimming took 2 bases from V and 3 from J; bases not matched to a gene: 3. CDR3 size: 14 residues.

The V and J genes are TRBV29-1 and TRBJ2-5; either TRBD1 or TRBD2 may supply D (5 bases each). The CDR3 is 16 amino acids. The V and J ends lost 5 bases and 0 bases respectively, with 19 bases between them. From germline, CDR1 is SQVTM and CDR2 ANQGSEA. The CDR3 DNA sequence: TGCAGCGTTCTTGGGGGTCCGGGAATGTACCAAGAGACCCAGTACTTC. Translation: CSVLGGPGMYQETQYF.

This clone was detected a few times. The rearrangement joins TRBV11-2 to TRBJ2-3, with D maybe TRBD1 (6 bases). Per germline, CDR1 SGHAT and CDR2 FQNNGV. V lost 2 bases to trimming and J lost 5 bases, with 11 bases between them. The CDR3 loop spans 14 amino acids. CDR3: CASSLILGGDTQYF. DNA of the CDR3: TGTGCCAGCAGCTTAATCCTAGGGGGAGATACGCAGTATTTT.

The V gene is TRBV10-1, the J gene TRBJ2-2, with D perhaps TRBD2 (5 bases). Germline CDR1 is WNHNN and CDR2 is SYGVQD (reference sequence). Between the trimmed V and J ends, which lost 5 bases and 5 bases, there was a span of 6 bases. The CDR3 length is 12 residues. As DNA, the CDR3 is TGCGCCAGCAGTCGAGGGACCGGGGAGCTGTTTTTT. It is translated as CASSRGTGELFF.

In DNA form, the CDR3 reads TGTGCCAGCAGTTTTGGGGTGGCGGGGGACAGGACGCAGTACTTC. It translates to CASSFGVAGDRTQYF. The V gene is TRBV27, the J gene TRBJ2-5; maybe TRBD1 (8 bases). The CDR3 is made up of 15 amino acids. V lost 3 bases and J 11 bases, leaving 22 bases between the germline ends. The V gene's germline CDR1 is MNHEY and CDR2 SMNVEV (reference sequence).